These 27 T cell receptor beta chains share one sample of origin, sequenced in a study of lymphopenia after photon versus proton radiotherapy. Generated by immunoSEQ multiplex PCR, the TCRdb table keeps only in-frame clones and is missing some. The sample yields 70,000 to 95,000 clones, about 83% seen once. The specimen comprised peripheral blood, sampled from a patient treated with proton-based radiotherapy. The receptors shown here come from a man aged 55 to 70 with pancreatic cancer.

The rearrangement links TRBV11-3 to TRBJ2-1; a possible D gene is TRBD2 (6 bases). Germline V CDR1 and CDR2: SGHNT, YENEEA. Between the trimmed V and J ends, which lost 5 bases and 5 bases, there was a span of 19 bases. The CDR3 spans 16 residues. Here the CDR3 reads CASSPEMGGNNNEQFF. CDR3 DNA: TGTGCCAGCAGCCCAGAAATGGGCGGGAACAACAATGAGCAGTTCTTC.

The V gene is TRBV2, the J gene TRBJ1-5, with D unresolved. Trimming removed 8 bases at V and 7 bases at J, with 15 bases between. The CDR3 totals 13 residues. CDR1 and CDR2 (germline): SNHLY, FYNNEI. The CDR3 sequence: CASSLSEGQPQHF. For the CDR3, the DNA is TGTGCCAGCTCCTTGTCGGAGGGACAGCCCCAGCATTTT.

The chain has TRBV7-9 and TRBJ2-1; D is unclear. This CDR3 is built from 12 residues. The germline V gene encodes CDR1 SEHNR and CDR2 FQNEAQ (reference sequence). V gave up 3 bases and J gave up 7 bases, with 7 bases separating them. CDR3 nucleotide sequence: TGTGCCAGCAGCTTTATCGGAAATGAGCAGTTCTTC. This translates into CASSFIGNEQFF.

This clone has a single count. The chain couples TRBV7-3 to TRBJ2-1, with a possible D match to TRBD2 (5 bases). The V and J ends lost 2 bases and 5 bases respectively, with 7 bases between them. Germline CDR1 is SGHTA and CDR2 is FQGTGA. This CDR3 has 13 amino acids. DNA for the CDR3: TGTGCCAGCAGCTTATGGGGAGACAATGAGCAGTTCTTC. Translated: CASSLWGDNEQFF. The variable domain in full, completed from reference TRBV7-3 and TRBJ2-1, reads GAGVSQTPSNKVTEKGKYVELRCDPISGHTALYWYRQSLGQGPEFLIYFQGTGAADDSGLPNDRFFAVRPEGSVSTLKIQRTERGDSAVYLCASSLWGDNEQFFGPGTRLTVL.

The V call is TRBV5-1, the J call TRBJ2-5; no clear D. V was pared by 5 bases and J by 0 bases, with 5 bases between. The CDR3 runs 12 residues. The germline gives CDR1 SGHRS, CDR2 YFSETQ. The chain's CDR3 is CASRADQETQYF. The CDR3, as DNA: TGCGCCAGCAGGGCAGACCAAGAGACCCAGTACTTC.

The CDR3 protein is CATGPGPYSQPQHF. DNA for the CDR3: TGTGCCACTGGGCCGGGTCCCTATAGCCAGCCCCAGCATTTT. V gene TRBV10-3 combines with J gene TRBJ1-5; D remains ambiguous. This CDR3 has 14 amino acids. V was trimmed by 10 bases and J by 7 bases, leaving 20 bases between them. Germline values: CDR1 ENHRY, CDR2 SYGVKD.

The table lists this clone with a count of one. This chain joins TRBV5-1 and TRBJ2-3, with 7 bases fitting TRBD1. CDR1 is SGHRS, CDR2 YFSETQ, per germline. The V gene end was trimmed by 0 bases and the J gene end by 0 bases; junction bases not matched to a gene: 4. The CDR3 covers 16 residues. The CDR3 nucleotides read TGCGCCAGCAGCTTGGTGGGGACAGTGAGCACAGATACGCAGTATTTT. It yields the protein CASSLVGTVSTDTQYF.

This clone was seen only a few times. The chain joins TRBV19 to TRBJ2-5; 8 bases align to TRBD1. Germline V CDR1 and CDR2: LNHDA, SQIVND (reference sequence). CDR3 length equals 15 residues. V trimming: 3 bases; J trimming: 5 bases; junction bases outside the gene matches: 8. Written as DNA, the CDR3 is TGTGCCAGTAGTATCCCGACAGGGGTCGGGGAGACCCAGTACTTC. It yields the protein CASSIPTGVGETQYF.

In DNA form, the CDR3 reads TGTGCCAGCAGCGTAGGACTGTTAGGGCCGAACACCGGGGAGCTGTTTTTT. Amino acid sequence: CASSVGLLGPNTGELFF. This chain joins TRBV9 and TRBJ2-2; D is ambiguous. With 0 bases removed from V and 0 bases from J, the gap between germline ends came to 12 bases. The CDR3 loop spans 17 amino acids. Per the germline V gene, CDR1 is SGDLS and CDR2 is YYNGEE.

This clone was observed a handful of times. The chain has TRBV5-8 and TRBJ1-4, with D possibly matching TRBD1 (5 bases). There are 15 residues in the CDR3. Germline values: CDR1 SGHTS, CDR2 YDEGEE. V was pared by 2 bases and J by 2 bases, with 10 bases between. The CDR3 sequence: CASSFQTETNEKLFF. CDR3 coding DNA: TGTGCCAGCAGCTTCCAGACAGAGACTAATGAAAAACTGTTTTTT.

V usage is TRBV6-6 and J usage is TRBJ1-5; TRBD1 matches 7 bases. CDR1 and CDR2 from the germline V gene are MNHNY and SVGAGI (reference sequence). Trimming cost V 8 bases and J 0 bases; bases outside gene matches: 4. The CDR3 consists of 14 residues. The CDR3 DNA sequence: TGTGCCAGCGCCGGGACAGATAGCAATCAGCCCCAGCATTTT. It encodes CASAGTDSNQPQHF.

The V and J genes are TRBV11-2 and TRBJ2-7, with D possibly being TRBD1 (5 bases). Germline loops: CDR1 SGHAT, CDR2 FQNNGV. The V end was cut by 5 bases, the J end by 3 bases, with 17 bases between. This CDR3 has 15 amino acids. DNA of the CDR3: TGTGCCAGCAGCCCCAAAGTTCAGGGTTACTACGAGCAGTACTTC. Translation: CASSPKVQGYYEQYF.

The chain joins TRBV6-5 to TRBJ1-5, with TRBD1 matching over 9 bases. V lost 6 bases, J lost 8 bases, and 5 bases stayed unmatched. The germline V gene has CDR1 MNHEY and CDR2 SVGAGI. CDR3 size: 13 residues. CDR3 sequence (DNA): TGTGCCAGCAGCCGGGACAGGGTGGAGCCCCAGCATTTT. It codes for CASSRDRVEPQHF.

The chain employs TRBV6-1 and TRBJ1-2; maybe TRBD1 (5 bases). This CDR3 contains 12 residues. Between the trimmed V and J ends, which lost 7 bases and 4 bases, there was a span of 10 bases. The germline CDR1 and CDR2 sequences are MNHNS and SASEGT. Here the CDR3 DNA reads TGTGCCAGCATAGGGGCGAGCTATGGCTACACCTTC. This gives the protein CASIGASYGYTF.

This clone was counted once. The chain links TRBV28 to TRBJ2-3; D may be TRBD2 (6 bases). This CDR3 spans 16 amino acids. Germline V gives CDR1 MDHEN, CDR2 SYDVKM. V shed 2 bases and J shed 0 bases, with 12 bases lying between them. The CDR3 here is CASSLRVLASTDTQYF. The DNA for the CDR3 is TGTGCCAGCAGTTTACGGGTTCTAGCGAGCACAGATACGCAGTATTTT.

The V gene is TRBV5-1, the J gene TRBJ1-1; possible D gene TRBD1, 5 bases. Germline V lookup: CDR1 SGHRS, CDR2 YFSETQ. The CDR3 is 11 amino acids. With 4 bases removed from V and 8 bases from J, the gap between germline ends came to 9 bases. CDR3 bases: TGCGCCAGCAGCATGCAGGGCGAAGCTTTCTTT. Translating gives CASSMQGEAFF.

The J gene is TRBJ1-1, the V gene TRBV11-3; 7 nucleotides match TRBD1. The CDR3 spans 13 residues. The V and J ends lost 3 bases and 5 bases, in that order; junction bases with no gene match: 3. CDR1 SGHNT and CDR2 YENEEA come from the germline V gene. The CDR3 DNA sequence: TGTGCCAGCAGCTTCGGCAGGGGGACTGAAGCTTTCTTT. Translated: CASSFGRGTEAFF. Combining the CDR3 with reference TRBV11-3 and TRBJ1-1 gives the whole variable domain EAGVVQSPRYKIIEKKQPVAFWCNPISGHNTLYWYLQNLGQGPELLIRYENEEAVDDSQLPKDRFSAERLKGVDSTLKIQPAELGDSAVYLCASSFGRGTEAFFGQGTRLTVV.

The V and J genes are TRBV28 and TRBJ1-2; 12 bases are a match to TRBD1. The CDR3 has 15 residues. Trimming took 6 bases from V and 8 from J; bases not matched to a gene: 10. Germline V CDR1 and CDR2: MDHEN, SYDVKM. Written as DNA, the CDR3 is TGTGCCAGCAGATCGGGACAGGGGGCTCGGTCAGGCTACACCTTC. Protein: CASRSGQGARSGYTF.

CDR3 DNA sequence: TGTGCCAGCAGCGAGGGGGCGGGACAGGGAAAGCAGTACTTC. As protein: CASSEGAGQGKQYF. V gene TRBV9 combines with J gene TRBJ2-7, with 9 bases that match TRBD1. The V gene's germline CDR1 is SGDLS and CDR2 YYNGEE. Trimming removed 3 bases from V and 8 bases from J; junction bases left unmatched: 9. The CDR3 runs to 14 residues.

J is TRBJ2-1 and V is TRBV7-2, with D perhaps TRBD1 or TRBD2 (5 bases each). V gave up 1 base and J gave up 12 bases, with 16 bases separating them. Germline V CDR1 and CDR2: SGHTA, FQGNSA. The CDR3 loop spans 14 amino acids. The CDR3 DNA reads as TGTGCCAGCAGCTTAGAGACAGTGATGCGGGTGCAGTTCTTC. This codes for CASSLETVMRVQFF. Looking up the rest from reference TRBV7-2 and TRBJ2-1 gives the full variable domain: GAGVSQSPSNKVTEKGKDVELRCDPISGHTALYWYRQSLGQGLEFLIYFQGNSAPDKSGLPSDRFSAERTGGSVSTLTIQRTQQEDSAVYLCASSLETVMRVQFFGPGTRLTVL.

This clone was seen only once. V usage is TRBV28 and J usage is TRBJ2-2, with 9 bases matching TRBD1. Germline V gives CDR1 MDHEN, CDR2 SYDVKM. V was clipped by 11 bases and J by 7 bases; unmatched bases: 8. The CDR3 runs 13 residues. Here the CDR3 DNA reads TGTGCCGGGCACAGGGGGCTCTGCGGGGAGCTGTTTTTT. Its protein is CAGHRGLCGELFF.

The chain joins TRBV9 to TRBJ2-2; TRBD2 matches 11 bases. V lost 0 bases to trimming and J lost 4 bases; unmatched junction nucleotides: 2. CDR1 is SGDLS and CDR2 is YYNGEE in the germline V gene. This CDR3 has 16 amino acids. The CDR3 region is CASSVGLAGGTGELFF. CDR3 sequence (DNA): TGTGCCAGCAGCGTAGGCCTAGCGGGAGGCACCGGGGAGCTGTTTTTT.

This sequence joins TRBV29-1 and TRBJ2-5, with D tentatively TRBD1 or TRBD2 (5 bases each). CDR1 and CDR2 from the germline V gene are SQVTM and ANQGSEA. The CDR3 consists of 15 residues. V lost 2 bases and J lost 1, with 14 bases in between. CDR3 coding DNA: TGCAGCGTTGAATGGTCGGCAGGGACCCAAGAGACCCAGTACTTC. This sequence encodes CSVEWSAGTQETQYF.

Only one count was recorded for this clone. The genes are TRBV11-2 and TRBJ2-1; 10 bases fit TRBD2. Trimming took 5 bases from V and 5 from J; bases not matched to a gene: 6. This CDR3 is 15 amino acids long. Germline CDR1 reads SGHAT; CDR2 reads FQNNGV. CDR3 in DNA: TGTGCCAGCAGCCTCGGGACTAGCGAAAACAATGAGCAGTTCTTC. This gives the protein CASSLGTSENNEQFF.

The rearrangement joins TRBV11-1 to TRBJ1-5; D is unclear. Germline CDR1 is SGHAT and CDR2 is FQDESV (reference sequence). V was pared by 2 bases and J by 3 bases, with 11 bases between. CDR3 size: 15 residues. CDR3 amino acids: CASSLSPGDNQPQHF. The CDR3, as DNA: TGTGCCAGCAGCTTAAGCCCAGGTGACAATCAGCCCCAGCATTTT.

The J gene is TRBJ2-4, the V gene TRBV19; D is uncertain. CDR1 LNHDA and CDR2 SQIVND come from the germline V gene (reference sequence). Trimming pared 3 bases from V and 8 bases from J, leaving 5 bases between. The CDR3 consists of 11 residues. CDR3 sequence reads: CASSIGHIQYF. Here the CDR3 DNA reads TGTGCCAGTAGTATCGGGCACATTCAGTACTTC. Filled out from reference TRBV19 and TRBJ2-4, the complete variable domain reads DGGITQSPKYLFRKEGQNVTLSCEQNLNHDAMYWYRQDPGQGLRLIYYSQIVNDFQKGDIAEGYSVSREKKESFPLTVTSAQKNPTAFYLCASSIGHIQYFGAGTRLSVL.

This chain links TRBV5-6 with TRBJ1-5; the D is unclear. CDR3 length equals 14 residues. Germline V lookup: CDR1 SGHDT, CDR2 YYEEEE. V dropped 1 base and J dropped 2 bases, with 7 bases sitting between them. DNA of the CDR3: TGTGCCAGCAGCTTGTTAAGGGGCAATCAGCCCCAGCATTTT. It translates to CASSLLRGNQPQHF.